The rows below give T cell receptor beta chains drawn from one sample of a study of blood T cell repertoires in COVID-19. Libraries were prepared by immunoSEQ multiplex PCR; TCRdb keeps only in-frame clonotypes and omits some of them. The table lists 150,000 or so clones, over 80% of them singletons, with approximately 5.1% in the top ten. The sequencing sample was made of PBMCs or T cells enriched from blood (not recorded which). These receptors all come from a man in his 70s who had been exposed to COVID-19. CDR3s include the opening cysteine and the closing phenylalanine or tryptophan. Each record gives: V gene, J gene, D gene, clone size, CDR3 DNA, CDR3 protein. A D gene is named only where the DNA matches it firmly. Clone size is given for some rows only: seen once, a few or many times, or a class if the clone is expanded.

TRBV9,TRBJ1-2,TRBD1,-,TGTGCCAGCAGCTTCAGCACAGGGGCGGTTCAGGGCTACACCTTC,CASSFSTGAVQGYTF
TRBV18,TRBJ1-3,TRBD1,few,TGTGCCAGCTTCGAGGGGGCCTACTCTGGAAACACCATATATTTT,CASFEGAYSGNTIYF
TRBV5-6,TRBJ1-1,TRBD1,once,TGTGCCAGCAGCTTTCTTACAGGGGGTGGGAACACTGAAGCTTTCTTT,CASSFLTGGGNTEAFF
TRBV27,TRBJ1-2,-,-,TGTGCCAGCAGTTCCCAGTCCTATGGCTACACCTTC,CASSSQSYGYTF
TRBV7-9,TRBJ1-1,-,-,TGTGCCAGCAGCTTACCAGTTATAAACACTGAAGCTTTCTTT,CASSLPVINTEAFF
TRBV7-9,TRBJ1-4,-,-,TGTGCCAGCAGCCTGGACAGTCGGGCTAATGAAAAACTGTTTTTT,CASSLDSRANEKLFF
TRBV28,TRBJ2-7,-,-,TGTGCCAGCAAGAGAGCCGCTAGCGTCTACGAGCAGTACTTC,CASKRAASVYEQYF
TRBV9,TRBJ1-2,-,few,TGTGCCAGCAGCCCGCGGGACCCCCTCTATGGCTACACCTTC,CASSPRDPLYGYTF
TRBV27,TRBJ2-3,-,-,TGTGCCAGCAGTTGGGAGTTCACAGATACGCAGTATTTT,CASSWEFTDTQYF
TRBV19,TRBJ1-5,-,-,TGTGCCAGTACCCCACAGGGTGGTCAGCCCCAGCATTTT,CASTPQGGQPQHF
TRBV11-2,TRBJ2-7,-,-,TGTGCCAGCAGCCGGGCGACGGGGACCTACGAGCAGTACTTC,CASSRATGTYEQYF
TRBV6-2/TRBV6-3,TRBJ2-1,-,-,TGTGCCAGCAGTTTCCTAAGAGCTGGTGAGCAGTTCTTC,CASSFLRAGEQFF
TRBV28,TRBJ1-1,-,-,TGTGCCAGCAGTTGGGGAGTCACTGAAGCTTTCTTT,CASSWGVTEAFF
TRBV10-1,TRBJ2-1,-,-,TGCGCCACATCACCGGACAGGCTGGACTACTACAATGAGCAGTTCTTC,CATSPDRLDYYNEQFF
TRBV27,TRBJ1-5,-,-,TGTGCCAGCAGTTTATCGTCCGGGGTTGACCTTATGCCCCAGCATTTT,CASSLSSGVDLMPQHF
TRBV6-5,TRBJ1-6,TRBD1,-,TGTGCCAGCAGTTTACAGGGGGATAATTCACCCCTCCACTTT,CASSLQGDNSPLHF
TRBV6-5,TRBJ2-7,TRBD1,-,TGTGCCAGCAGCACCGGACAGGGTAGCTCCTACGAGCAGTACTTC,CASSTGQGSSYEQYF
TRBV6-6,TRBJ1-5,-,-,TGTGCCAGCAGCTACAGGGAGGGCCAGCCCCAGCATTTT,CASSYREGQPQHF
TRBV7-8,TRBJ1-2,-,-,TGTGCCAGCAGCCCAGCCCACTCTACTAACTATGGCTACACCTTC,CASSPAHSTNYGYTF
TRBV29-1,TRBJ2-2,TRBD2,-,TGCAGCGTTTCAGCGGGGACGAGTTCGGGGGAGCTGTTTTTT,CSVSAGTSSGELFF
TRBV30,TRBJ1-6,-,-,TGTGCCTACTCATCCGTCAAACCCCTCCACTTT,CAYSSVKPLHF
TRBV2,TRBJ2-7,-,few,TGTGCCAGCAGACAGAGAACGCAGGTCGAGCAGTACTTC,CASRQRTQVEQYF
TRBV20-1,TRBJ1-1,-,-,TGCAGTGCTAGAGAGCGCAGGGAAGCTTTCTTT,CSARERREAFF
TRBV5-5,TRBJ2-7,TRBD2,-,TGTGCCAGCAGCTGGGGACTAGCGCTCTCCTACGAGCAGTACTTC,CASSWGLALSYEQYF
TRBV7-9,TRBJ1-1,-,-,TGTGCCAGCAGCTTAGCCGGGTGGAACACTGAAGCTTTCTTT,CASSLAGWNTEAFF
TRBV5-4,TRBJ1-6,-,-,TGTGCCAGCAGCTTAGACAGGTCCCCCAATTCACCCCTCCACTTT,CASSLDRSPNSPLHF
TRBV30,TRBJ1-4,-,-,TGTGCCTGGAATAGGGACGGGGGTAATGAAAAACTGTTTTTT,CAWNRDGGNEKLFF
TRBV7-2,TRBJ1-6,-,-,TGTGCCAGCAGCTCAGGAGGGACGGGCAATTCACCCCTCCACTTT,CASSSGGTGNSPLHF
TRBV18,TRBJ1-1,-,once,TGTGCCAGCTCACCAGTCAGGGAAGGCACTGAAGCTTTCTTT,CASSPVREGTEAFF